The 15 T cell receptor beta chains reported below all come from one sample, sequenced in a study of Graves' ophthalmopathy and Graves' hyperthyroidism. The authors amplified TCR beta CDR3 regions, and they did so from RNA transcripts for repertoire sequencing. After a first-round RT-PCR with HTBI primers, a second-round multiplex PCR was run. A single record per CDR3 protein comes from TCRdb applying MiXCR to the multiplex PCR reads. The sample holds about 400,000 distinct CDR3 sequences, about 16% seen once. The specimen sequenced was peripheral blood. These receptors were obtained from a woman younger than 30 with Graves' ophthalmopathy.

This clonotype showed up many times. CDR3 residues: CASSRLASSYEQYF. Written as DNA, the CDR3 is TGTGCCAGCAGCCGGCTAGCGAGCTCCTACGAGCAGTACTTC. V is TRBV7-2 and J is TRBJ2-7, with D perhaps TRBD2 (6 bases). V dropped 5 bases and J dropped 0 bases, with 11 bases sitting between them. The CDR3 length is 14 residues. Germline loops: CDR1 SGHTA, CDR2 FQGNSA. Using reference TRBV7-2 and TRBJ2-7 for the parts outside the CDR3, the full variable domain is GAGVSQSPSNKVTEKGKDVELRCDPISGHTALYWYRQSLGQGLEFLIYFQGNSAPDKSGLPSDRFSAERTGGSVSTLTIQRTQQEDSAVYLCASSRLASSYEQYFGPGTRLTVT.

This clonotype was seen many times. J is TRBJ2-7 and V is TRBV12-3 or TRBV12-4; D may match TRBD1 or TRBD2 (5 bases each). Trimming removed 6 bases at V and 8 bases at J, with 17 bases between. CDR3 length: 13 amino acids. Here the CDR3 DNA reads TGTGCCAGCAGGACCGGGACCGCCTTGAAGCAGTACTTC. This gives the protein CASRTGTALKQYF.

Regarding this clonotype: A much larger clone lies one base from this, so it may be a read error. The CDR3 does not end in the conserved phenylalanine or tryptophan, so this is likely a read error. J is TRBJ2-5 and V is TRBV4-2; D gene ambiguous. The CDR3 loop spans 14 amino acids. CDR1 is LGHNA, CDR2 YNFKEQ, per germline. V was cut by 0 bases and J by 0 bases, with 5 bases left in between. The CDR3, as DNA: TGTGCCAGCAGCCAAGATGGGAACCAAGAGACCCAGTACCTC. Translation gives CASSQDGNQETQYL.

This clonotype showed up many times. The V and J genes are TRBV30 and TRBJ1-6; 7 bases agree with TRBD1. With V trimmed by 4 bases and J by 8 bases, 11 bases remained unmatched. CDR1 GTSNPN and CDR2 SVGIG come from the germline V gene (reference sequence). This CDR3 region has 15 residues. The CDR3 spells CAWKWPGQEYSPLHF. The CDR3 DNA reads TGTGCCTGGAAATGGCCCGGACAGGAGTATTCACCCCTCCACTTT.

This clonotype has just a few counts. This sequence joins TRBV6-2 or TRBV6-3 and TRBJ2-7; D may be TRBD2 (6 bases). The germline V gene has CDR1 MNHEY and CDR2 SVGEGT. The germline V and J ends were trimmed by 2 bases and 0 bases, with 20 bases remaining between them. The CDR3 is made up of 18 amino acids. The CDR3 DNA sequence: TGTGCCAGCAGTTACCCAGGATCCGGGACTGCAAGCTCCTACGAGCAGTACTTC. Its translation is CASSYPGSGTASSYEQYF.

There are many counts of this clonotype. V gene TRBV19 combines with J gene TRBJ1-1, with D possibly being TRBD1 (5 bases). CDR1 LNHDA and CDR2 SQIVND come from the germline V gene (reference sequence). The CDR3 consists of 14 residues. V was trimmed by 10 bases and J by 0 bases, leaving 15 bases between them. The CDR3 loop reads CATTAGQMNTEAFF. The DNA of the CDR3 is TGTGCCACAACGGCAGGACAAATGAACACTGAAGCTTTCTTT.

In its sample, this clonotype was seen many times. The chain is built from TRBV6-5 and TRBJ2-7, with 8 positions matching TRBD2. The ends lost 0 bases at V and 3 bases at J; junction bases unmatched: 4. The CDR3 totals 15 residues. The germline gives CDR1 MNHEY, CDR2 SVGAGI. Here the CDR3 DNA reads TGTGCCAGCAGTTACTCGGCGGGAGGTAGCTACGAGCAGTACTTC. It encodes CASSYSAGGSYEQYF.

This clonotype was recorded at least ten times. The chain has TRBV4-1 and TRBJ2-7; D uncertain. V dropped 0 bases and J dropped 0 bases, with 9 bases sitting between them. CDR1 MGHRA and CDR2 YSYEKL come from the germline V gene. The CDR3 consists of 15 residues. As DNA, the CDR3 is TGCGCCAGCAGCCAAGATATGGGGTTCTCCTACGAGCAGTACTTC. Encoded protein: CASSQDMGFSYEQYF.

V is TRBV20-1 and J is TRBJ2-5; 7 nucleotides agree with TRBD1. CDR3 size: 15 residues. Trimming took 4 bases from V and 1 from J; bases not matched to a gene: 9. The germline CDR1 and CDR2 sequences are DFQATT and SNEGSKA (reference sequence). CDR3 DNA sequence: TGCAGTGCTATGCTCCCGGGACAGCCCCAAGAGACCCAGTACTTC. It specifies CSAMLPGQPQETQYF.

This clonotype was picked up many times. The chain carries TRBV6-1 and TRBJ1-6; 7 nucleotides align to TRBD1. This CDR3 comprises 16 residues. The germline V gene has CDR1 MNHNS and CDR2 SASEGT. After removal of 7 bases from V and 7 bases from J, the junction contained 13 bases not matched to a gene. CDR3 nucleotide sequence: TGTGCCAGCAAGAGGCAGACAGGGCGGGGGAATTCACCCCTCCACTTT. Amino acid sequence: CASKRQTGRGNSPLHF.

This clonotype was observed at least ten times. The V and J genes are TRBV12-3 or TRBV12-4 and TRBJ1-1, with 8 bases aligning to TRBD1. The CDR3 covers 13 residues. Trimming cost V 3 bases and J 7 bases; bases outside gene matches: 4. The DNA for the CDR3 is TGTGCCAGCAGTTTTAACGGACAGGGTGAAGCTTTCTTT. Amino acids: CASSFNGQGEAFF.

This chain links TRBV28 with TRBJ1-2; D is undetermined. V dropped 7 bases and J dropped 0 bases, with 9 bases sitting between them. The germline gives CDR1 MDHEN, CDR2 SYDVKM. There are 13 residues in the CDR3. CDR3 protein: CASNGEANYGYTF. In DNA form, the CDR3 reads TGTGCCAGCAACGGGGAGGCTAACTATGGCTACACCTTC.

In its sample, this clonotype was seen many times. J is TRBJ1-5 and V is TRBV30; tentatively, D is TRBD1 (6 bases). CDR1 GTSNPN and CDR2 SVGIG come from the germline V gene (reference sequence). V was clipped by 0 bases and J by 0 bases, with 15 bases between them. The CDR3 loop spans 17 amino acids. CDR3 loop: CAWSVPEGGYSNQPQHF. CDR3 nucleotide sequence: TGTGCCTGGAGTGTACCGGAGGGGGGTTATAGCAATCAGCCCCAGCATTTT.

This clonotype was counted at least ten times. The chain is built from TRBV6-2 or TRBV6-3 and TRBJ2-7; D unresolved. The J call could be wrong; TRBJ2-1 is a better fit for the DNA end. This CDR3 is 14 amino acids long. Germline V gene sequence: CDR1 MNHEY, CDR2 SVGEGT. The DNA of the CDR3 is TGTGCCAGCAGTTACTTCGGAGCTTCGGGCGAGCAGTTCTTC. Protein sequence: CASSYFGASGEQFF.

Ten or more counts support this clonotype. The chain uses TRBV20-1 and TRBJ2-5, with 8 bases that match TRBD2. The junction had 8 bases not matched to a gene; V was cut back by 1 base and J by 1 base. CDR1 and CDR2 (germline): DFQATT, SNEGSKA (reference sequence). This CDR3 is 16 amino acids long. The CDR3 DNA sequence: TGCAGTGCTAGAGGTTCGGAGCGGGGGCCCCAAGAGACCCAGTACTTC. Translated: CSARGSERGPQETQYF.